This passage covers 19 T cell receptor beta chains from one sample sequenced in a study of cytomegalovirus exposure and HLA in healthy donors. Primers: 60 Vbeta forward and 13 Jbeta reverse. Using immunoSEQ multiplex PCR, the repertoire was profiled, and TCRdb retains in-frame clones only, with some absent. In the table there are 65,000 to 70,000 clones, around 72% of which are singletons. The specimen sequenced was PBMCs. These receptors all stem from a woman in her thirties in good health and CMV-seropositive.

V gene TRBV7-9 combines with J gene TRBJ2-7; TRBD1 might be the D (5 bases). The CDR3 is 15 residues long. Between the trimmed V and J ends, which lost 6 bases and 1 base, there was a span of 16 bases. From germline, CDR1 is SEHNR and CDR2 FQNEAQ (reference sequence). The CDR3 spells CASSPSDRPSYEQYF. In DNA, the CDR3 is TGTGCCAGCAGTCCCTCCGACAGACCTTCCTACGAGCAGTACTTC.

DNA of the CDR3: TGTGCCATCAGTGAAGGAGAGAACACCGGGGAGCTGTTTTTT. The encoded protein is CAISEGENTGELFF. This rearrangement joins TRBV10-3 to TRBJ2-2; D not certain. The CDR3 runs 14 residues. The germline V and J ends were trimmed by 3 bases and 1 base, with 6 bases remaining between them. Germline-derived CDR1 and CDR2 are ENHRY and SYGVKD.

CDR3 in DNA: TGTGCCAGCAGTCAGGTCCACCCCTACAGCGGCGGTTCCTACAATGAGCAGTTCTTC. This translates into CASSQVHPYSGGSYNEQFF. V usage is TRBV11-1 and J usage is TRBJ2-1; D possibly corresponds to TRBD2 (5 bases). The V gene's germline CDR1 is SGHAT and CDR2 FQDESV (reference sequence). The CDR3 covers 19 residues. The V gene lost 6 bases and the J gene lost 1 base, with 25 bases spanning the gap.

Details on this clone: Since the CDR3 does not end with the conserved phenylalanine or tryptophan, this likely comes from a read error. The DNA is left out, because the CDR3 cannot be placed on it with certainty; the CDR3 is given as TCRdb lists it. CDR3 sequence reads: CASSLERWGRL. The chain uses TRBV11-2 and TRBJ2-7; the table names TRBD1, a call not compared with the DNA. The CDR3 is 11 amino acids in total, end residues counted. CDR1 is SGHAT, CDR2 FQNNGV, per germline.

The chain combines TRBV5-1 with TRBJ2-7, with 9 positions matching TRBD2. J lost 3 bases, V lost 2 bases, and 3 bases had no gene match. CDR3 length equals 14 residues. Germline loops: CDR1 SGHRS, CDR2 YFSETQ. CDR3 DNA: TGCGCCAGCAGCTTAGCGGGAGGAGGCTACGAGCAGTACTTC. It is translated as CASSLAGGGYEQYF.

The gene calls are TRBV7-2 and TRBJ2-3, with a tentative D call TRBD1 (5 bases). The V end lost 0 bases, the J end lost 0 bases, and 16 bases lay between the germline ends. Per the germline V gene, CDR1 is SGHTA and CDR2 is FQGNSA. The CDR3 is 18 residues long. CDR3 coding DNA: TGTGCCAGCAGCTTAGCGCCCAGCTTAGGGGCAAGCACAGATACGCAGTATTTT. As protein: CASSLAPSLGASTDTQYF. The whole variable domain, filled in from reference TRBV7-2 and TRBJ2-3, reads GAGVSQSPSNKVTEKGKDVELRCDPISGHTALYWYRQSLGQGLEFLIYFQGNSAPDKSGLPSDRFSAERTGGSVSTLTIQRTQQEDSAVYLCASSLAPSLGASTDTQYFGPGTRLTVL.

The genes are TRBV28 and TRBJ1-4; D is ambiguous. With 1 base removed from V and 3 bases from J, the gap between germline ends came to 6 bases. The CDR3 is 14 amino acids. The germline V gene encodes CDR1 MDHEN and CDR2 SYDVKM. In nucleotides, the CDR3 is TGTGCCAGCAGTTTATCCCCAGCTAATGAAAAACTGTTTTTT. This encodes CASSLSPANEKLFF.

This clone was seen more than once but under ten times. The rearrangement uses TRBV6-5 and TRBJ2-7, with 9 bases aligning to TRBD1. Per the germline V gene, CDR1 is MNHEY and CDR2 is SVGAGI. CDR3 size: 15 residues. V dropped 6 bases and J dropped 1; count of bases not matched to a gene: 7. The CDR3 reads CASSLGQGLSYEQYF. CDR3 DNA sequence: TGTGCCAGCAGCCTAGGACAGGGGTTATCCTACGAGCAGTACTTC.

The chain has TRBV7-9 and TRBJ2-5, with D maybe TRBD1 (5 bases). Trimming shortened V by 0 bases and J by 3 bases, and 8 bases separated the two germline ends. Germline CDR1 reads SEHNR; CDR2 reads FQNEAQ (reference sequence). The CDR3 extends over 14 amino acids. CDR3: CASSLAHRKETQYF. DNA for the CDR3: TGTGCCAGCAGCTTAGCTCACAGGAAAGAGACCCAGTACTTC. The full variable domain, with the rest looked up from reference TRBV7-9 and TRBJ2-5, is DTGVSQNPRHKITKRGQNVTFRCDPISEHNRLYWYRQTLGQGPEFLTYFQNEAQLEKSRLLSDRFSAERPKGSFSTLEIQRTEQGDSAMYLCASSLAHRKETQYFGPGTRLLVL.

The sample holds a few counts of this clone. This chain joins TRBV29-1 and TRBJ2-1, with TRBD2 identical over 7 bases. CDR3 size: 15 residues. V gave up 0 bases and J gave up 2 bases; unmatched junction bases: 4. Germline V gives CDR1 SQVTM, CDR2 ANQGSEA. Written as DNA, the CDR3 is TGCAGCGTTGAAGATCGCCTAGCGGCCTACAATGAGCAGTTCTTC. This sequence encodes CSVEDRLAAYNEQFF.

This clone was counted a few times. The V and J genes are TRBV5-5 and TRBJ2-7; D is unresolved. This CDR3 has 13 residues. The V end was cut by 0 bases, the J end by 0 bases, with 4 bases between. Per the germline V gene, CDR1 is SGHKS and CDR2 is YYEKEE (reference sequence). The CDR3 sequence is CASSLGYSYEQYF. In DNA, the CDR3 is TGTGCCAGCAGCTTGGGTTACTCCTACGAGCAGTACTTC.

This sequence joins TRBV7-2 and TRBJ2-7, with TRBD2 matching over 7 bases. V was clipped by 7 bases and J by 4 bases; unmatched bases: 16. Germline CDR1 and CDR2: SGHTA and FQGNSA. The CDR3 extends over 16 amino acids. In DNA, the CDR3 is TGTGCCAGCACTTTAGTGGGGAGGGGAGGGCAATACGAGCAGTACTTC. It specifies CASTLVGRGGQYEQYF. Together with reference TRBV7-2 and TRBJ2-7, the CDR3 gives the full variable domain: GAGVSQSPSNKVTEKGKDVELRCDPISGHTALYWYRQSLGQGLEFLIYFQGNSAPDKSGLPSDRFSAERTGGSVSTLTIQRTQQEDSAVYLCASTLVGRGGQYEQYFGPGTRLTVT.

The V and J genes are TRBV19 and TRBJ2-2; the match to TRBD1 covers 8 bases. CDR1 and CDR2 from the germline V gene are LNHDA and SQIVND (reference sequence). CDR3 length equals 14 residues. Trimming removed 7 bases from V and 5 bases from J; junction bases left unmatched: 6. The CDR3 loop reads CASKTGARTGELFF. In nucleotides, the CDR3 is TGTGCCAGTAAGACAGGGGCAAGAACCGGGGAGCTGTTTTTT.

On this clone: In the same sample, other DNA sequences code for this CDR3. The genes are TRBV6-5 and TRBJ1-1, with D perhaps matching TRBD1 (6 bases). The germline CDR1 and CDR2 sequences are MNHEY and SVGAGI. The length of the CDR3 is 12 residues. The V gene lost 6 bases and the J gene lost 4 bases, with 9 bases spanning the gap. The CDR3 DNA is TGTGCCAGCAGGAGAGGGGGCACTGAAGCTTTCTTT. Translated, it gives CASRRGGTEAFF.

This clone came up a few times. The rearrangement uses TRBV6-5 and TRBJ1-3; 9 nucleotides align to TRBD1. Unmatched junction bases numbered 5, after V lost 6 bases and J lost 2 bases. Germline V gene lookup returns CDR1 MNHEY and CDR2 SVGAGI. The CDR3 covers 15 residues. The CDR3 spells CASRGQGSPGNTIYF. CDR3 DNA sequence: TGTGCCAGCAGGGGACAGGGAAGTCCTGGAAACACCATATATTTT.

The chain has TRBV6-5 and TRBJ1-3; maybe TRBD1 (5 bases). The CDR3 spans 13 residues. Germline lookup yields CDR1 MNHEY and CDR2 SVGAGI. Trimming pared 5 bases from V and 4 bases from J, leaving 9 bases between. This CDR3 reads CASSPGLGNTIYF. DNA of the CDR3: TGTGCCAGCAGTCCAGGGTTGGGAAACACCATATATTTT.

The gene calls are TRBV28 and TRBJ1-3; the D gene is possibly TRBD1 (6 bases). Germline V CDR1 and CDR2: MDHEN, SYDVKM. This CDR3 is built from 13 residues. Trimming took off 9 bases at V and 2 bases at J, with 11 bases between the two ends. The CDR3 nucleotides read TGTGCCAGTCAGGGGAGAGCTGGAAACACCATATATTTT. Translated, it gives CASQGRAGNTIYF.

The CDR3: CATSRENGQGADTQYF. In DNA form, the CDR3 reads TGTGCCACCAGCAGAGAGAACGGGCAGGGGGCAGATACGCAGTATTTT. The chain uses TRBV15 and TRBJ2-3; 7 nucleotides match TRBD1. The germline V gene has CDR1 LNHNV and CDR2 YYDKDF (reference sequence). This CDR3 comprises 16 residues. Trimming took 0 bases from V and 4 from J; bases not matched to a gene: 7.

This clone has just a few counts. The junction and the germline gene differ at one end; a read error may be behind it. This chain links TRBV6-1 with TRBJ1-1; possibly TRBD1 for D (6 bases). In germline, CDR1 is MNHNS, CDR2 SASEGT. The CDR3 length is 16 residues. The chain's CDR3 is CASSKAWTASSTEAFF. DNA of the CDR3: TGTGCCAGCAGTAAAGCCTGGACAGCCTCGAGCACTGAAGCTTTCTTT.